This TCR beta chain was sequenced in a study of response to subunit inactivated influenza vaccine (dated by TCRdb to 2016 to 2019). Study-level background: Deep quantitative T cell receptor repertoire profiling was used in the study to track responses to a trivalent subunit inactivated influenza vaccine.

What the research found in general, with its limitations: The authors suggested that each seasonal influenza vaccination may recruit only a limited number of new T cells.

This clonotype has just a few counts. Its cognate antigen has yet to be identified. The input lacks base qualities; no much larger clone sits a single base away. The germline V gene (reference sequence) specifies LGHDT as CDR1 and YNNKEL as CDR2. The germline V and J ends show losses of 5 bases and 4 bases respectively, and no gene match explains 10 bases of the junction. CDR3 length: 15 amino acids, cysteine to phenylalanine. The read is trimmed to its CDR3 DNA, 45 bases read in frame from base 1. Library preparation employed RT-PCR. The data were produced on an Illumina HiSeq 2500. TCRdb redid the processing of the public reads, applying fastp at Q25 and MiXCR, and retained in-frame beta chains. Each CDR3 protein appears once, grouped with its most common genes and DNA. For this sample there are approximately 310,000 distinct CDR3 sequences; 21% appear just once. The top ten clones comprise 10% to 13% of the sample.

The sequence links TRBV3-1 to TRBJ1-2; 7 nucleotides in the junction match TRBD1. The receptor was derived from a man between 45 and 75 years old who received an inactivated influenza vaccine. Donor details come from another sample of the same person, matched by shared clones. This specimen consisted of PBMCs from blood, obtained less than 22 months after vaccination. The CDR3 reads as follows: CASSFQGDLIYGYTF. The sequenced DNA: TGTGCCAGCAGCTTCCAGGGGGATCTGATCTATGGCTACACCTTC.